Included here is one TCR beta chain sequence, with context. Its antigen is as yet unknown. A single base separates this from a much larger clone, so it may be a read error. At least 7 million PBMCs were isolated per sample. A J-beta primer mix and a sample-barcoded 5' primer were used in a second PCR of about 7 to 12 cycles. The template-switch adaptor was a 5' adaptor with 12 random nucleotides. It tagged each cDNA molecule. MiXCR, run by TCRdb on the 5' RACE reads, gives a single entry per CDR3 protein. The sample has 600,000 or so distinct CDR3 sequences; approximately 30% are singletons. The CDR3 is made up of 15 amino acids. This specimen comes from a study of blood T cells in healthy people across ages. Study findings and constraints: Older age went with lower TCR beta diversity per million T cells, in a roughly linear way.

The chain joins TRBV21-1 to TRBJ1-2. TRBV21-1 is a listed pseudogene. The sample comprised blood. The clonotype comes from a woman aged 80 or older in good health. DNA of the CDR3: TGTGCCGGCAGCAAAGTAGAGACGGACTGCTATGGCTACACCTTC. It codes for CAGSKVETDCYGYTF.